The present TCR beta chain was sequenced within a study of shared clonotypes between healthy human individuals. The table came from immunoSEQ multiplex PCR; TCRdb's copy has only in-frame clones and leaves some out. Among some 2 million clones listed, less than 95% were seen once. Germline V gene lookup returns CDR1 SGHVS and CDR2 FQNEAQ. CDR3 length: 14 amino acids. Deletions cut 1 base from V and 8 bases from J, with 14 bases between. As to this clone: The antigen is not known.

Overall study results and limits: Naive subsets tended to show greater estimated richness than memory subsets. Shared across a few donors were around 5% of the naive CD4 clonotypes. When compared with the clonotypes that were shared by all four sorted-subset donors, the non-shared clonotypes turned out to have lower generation probabilities.

Naive CD8 cells were CD45RO-negative, positively selected for CCR7, excluding terminally differentiated effector memory CD45RA+ cells. The TCR was taken from a man between 18 and 35 years old in good health. The sequenced material came from naive CD8+ T cells sorted from blood. The chain links TRBV7-8 to TRBJ1-2; a weak D match, TRBD1 (5 bases). The CDR3 is CASSLVGGEEGYTF. Written as DNA, the CDR3 is TGTGCCAGCAGCTTAGTTGGGGGGGAGGAAGGCTACACCTTC. The variable domain in full, with the rest retrieved from reference TRBV7-8 and TRBJ1-2, is GAGVSQSPRYKVAKRGQDVALRCDPISGHVSLFWYQQALGQGPEFLTYFQNEAQLDKSGLPSDRFFAERPEGSVSTLKIQRTQQEDSAVYLCASSLVGGEEGYTFGSGTRLTVV.